Only a few counts were recorded for the clone carrying this T cell receptor (beta chain). The antigen is not known. The entry originates in a study of HIV-infected patients and healthy controls. Overall study context: By the second bleed, viral load was undetectable in about 70% of the 16 patients. The study's findings and limits: Study cohorts differed slightly in age and sex, but this did not explain diversity differences. No HLA typing of donors was done in this study.

cDNA was made from approximately 0.55 ug RNA using alpha and beta constant primers. Using multiplexing indices, alpha and beta chain libraries were generated apart by chain-specific third strand synthesis. TCRdb reprocessed the 5' RACE reads via MiXCR and lists one record per CDR3 protein. The sample comprises approximately 11,000 distinct CDR3 sequences, over 5% of which are singletons, and over 25% rests with the top ten. Follow-up blood was drawn about 14 weeks, roughly three months, after antiretroviral therapy began. The repertoire came from unfractionated whole blood and reflected all unsorted peripheral T cells. V shed 1 base and J shed 4 bases, with 16 bases lying between them. The CDR3 sequence is 16 residues long. The germline V gene has CDR1 LGHDT and CDR2 YNNKEL (reference sequence).

J is TRBJ1-2 and V is TRBV3-1, with a possible D match to TRBD1 (5 bases). The input for sequencing was blood, taken during antiretroviral therapy. This TCR was sampled from an adult with HIV infection. The donor label of this sample is uncertain. CDR3 in DNA: TGTGCCAGCAGCCAAGGGTCTACAGGTGGAAGCTATGGCTACACCTTC. Its protein is CASSQGSTGGSYGYTF. The variable domain in full, with the rest retrieved from reference TRBV3-1 and TRBJ1-2, is DTAVSQTPKYLVTQMGNDKSIKCEQNLGHDTMYWYKQDSKKFLKIMFSYNNKELIINETVPNRFSPKSPDKAHLNLHINSLELGDSAVYFCASSQGSTGGSYGYTFGSGTRLTVV.